The clone carrying this T cell receptor beta chain is a singleton in its sample. This sample is part of a study of blood T cell repertoires in COVID-19. Study summary: The United States, Italy and Spain were the sources of the acute and convalescent COVID-19 samples. The cDNA or gDNA used as material had been derived from T cells, B-cell-depleted T cells, or PBMCs.

Authors' methods: Amplification of reference gene primers was used by the study to estimate nucleated cell counts. This table comes from immunoSEQ multiplex PCR, and its TCRdb copy is limited to in-frame clones, with some not included. D and trimming come from the DNA, and the V and J calls and clone size come from that table. Of over 20,000 clones listed, roughly 90% are singletons. This CDR3 has 15 amino acids. CDR1 is MNHEY, CDR2 SMNVEV, per germline (reference sequence). The V end was cut by 6 bases, the J end by 3 bases, with 15 bases between. Material for sequencing was peripheral blood. The chain carries TRBV27 and TRBJ2-1, with a weak D call TRBD2 (7 bases). The sequence came from a human donor in a cohort sampled during active COVID-19. CDR3 bases: TGTGCCAGCAGCCTGGGAGGGGGGATCTACAATGAGCAGTTCTTC. The encoded protein is CASSLGGGIYNEQFF.